Shown below are 15 T cell receptor beta chains from a single sample sequenced in a study of control samples from healthy donors and cancer patients. Assay used: immunoSEQ multiplex PCR; TCRdb lists only in-frame clones, some missing. The top ten hold approximately 19% of the sample, which has roughly 100,000 clones, about 89% seen once. Input material: PBMCs. The receptors derive from a man aged 55 to 70 with lung cancer.

V usage is TRBV10-3 and J usage is TRBJ1-5; TRBD1 agrees at 9 bases. This CDR3 region has 13 residues. Germline CDR1 and CDR2: ENHRY and SYGVKD. Trimming at V came to 6 bases and at J to 5 bases, leaving 2 bases not matched to a gene. CDR3 sequence reads: CAISRTGDQPQHF. The CDR3 DNA sequence: TGTGCCATCAGCCGGACAGGGGATCAGCCCCAGCATTTT.

V is TRBV5-4 and J is TRBJ2-3; unclear D gene. V was pared by 4 bases and J by 4 bases, with 13 bases between. The CDR3 runs 14 residues. The V gene's germline CDR1 is SGHNT and CDR2 YYREEE (reference sequence). CDR3 DNA sequence: TGTGCCAGCAGCACCTTATTAGCTCCAGATACGCAGTATTTT. Residues: CASSTLLAPDTQYF. The full variable domain, in which reference TRBV5-4 and TRBJ2-3 provide the parts outside the CDR3, is ETGVTQSPTHLIKTRGQQVTLRCSSQSGHNTVSWYQQALGQGPQFIFQYYREEENGRGNFPPRFSGLQFPNYSSELNVNALELDDSALYLCASSTLLAPDTQYFGPGTRLTVL.

This sequence joins TRBV5-1 and TRBJ1-4, with 7 bases that match TRBD1. This CDR3 region has 15 residues. V shed 4 bases, J shed 7 bases, and the junction held 10 bases outside the gene matches. Germline CDR1 SGHRS, CDR2 YFSETQ. The chain's CDR3 is CASSPYRGVTEKLFF. CDR3 bases: TGCGCCAGCAGCCCGTACAGGGGTGTCACTGAAAAACTGTTTTTT.

CDR3: CASSMWGIQYF. The CDR3 DNA reads as TGTGCCAGTAGTATGTGGGGCATTCAGTACTTC. This rearrangement joins TRBV19 to TRBJ2-4; no definite D call. The CDR3 consists of 11 residues. Trimming stripped 3 bases from V and 9 bases from J, with 6 bases between. CDR1 is LNHDA and CDR2 is SQIVND in the germline V gene (reference sequence).

The CDR3 loop reads CASSPRTGDTGELFF. DNA for the CDR3: TGTGCCAGCAGCCCCCGGACAGGCGACACCGGGGAGCTGTTTTTT. The V gene is TRBV7-2, the J gene TRBJ2-2; 7 bases match TRBD1. Losses at the gene ends were 5 bases for V and 3 bases for J; bases not matched to a gene: 6. The CDR3 consists of 15 residues. The germline V gene encodes CDR1 SGHTA and CDR2 FQGNSA.

The chain recombines TRBV10-3 with TRBJ1-5, with D maybe TRBD1 (6 bases). Per the germline V gene, CDR1 is ENHRY and CDR2 is SYGVKD. The CDR3 is 13 residues long. Trimming removed 4 bases from V and 9 bases from J, with 13 bases in between. The CDR3 sequence: CAISGDGGGPQHF. The CDR3 nucleotides read TGTGCCATCAGTGGGGACGGAGGGGGGCCCCAGCATTTT.

This chain uses TRBV20-1 with TRBJ1-2, with 8 nucleotides matching TRBD1. Per germline, CDR1 DFQATT and CDR2 SNEGSKA (reference sequence). The V gene end was trimmed by 3 bases and the J gene end by 7 bases; junction bases not matched to a gene: 10. CDR3 size: 14 residues. The CDR3 region is CSASLDREVGGYTF. The DNA for the CDR3 is TGCAGTGCTAGTTTGGACAGGGAGGTGGGTGGCTACACCTTC.

This clone appeared once. The chain employs TRBV15 and TRBJ2-3, with D possibly being TRBD1 or TRBD2 (6 bases each). Trimming removed 0 bases at V and 3 bases at J, with 13 bases between. The CDR3 is made up of 16 amino acids. CDR1 is LNHNV and CDR2 is YYDKDF in the germline V gene (reference sequence). CDR3 protein: CATSRDEGGRTDTQYF. As DNA, the CDR3 is TGTGCCACCAGCAGAGATGAAGGGGGGCGAACAGATACGCAGTATTTT. The full variable domain, completed using reference TRBV15 and TRBJ2-3, is DAMVIQNPRYQVTQFGKPVTLSCSQTLNHNVMYWYQQKSSQAPKLLFHYYDKDFNNEADTPDNFQSRRPNTSFCFLDIRSPGLGDTAMYLCATSRDEGGRTDTQYFGPGTRLTVL.

The chain uses TRBV25-1 and TRBJ2-5; no clear D. V was cut by 3 bases and J by 6 bases, with 8 bases left in between. This CDR3 has 12 amino acids. The germline gives CDR1 MGHDK, CDR2 SYGVNS. The chain's CDR3 is CASSEPTQTQYF. The CDR3 nucleotides are TGTGCCAGCAGTGAGCCCACACAGACCCAGTACTTC.

The chain links TRBV7-9 to TRBJ1-4; perhaps TRBD1 as D (5 bases). CDR3 length: 14 amino acids. Germline CDR1 is SEHNR and CDR2 is FQNEAQ (reference sequence). Trimming pared 6 bases from V and 4 bases from J, leaving 12 bases between. CDR3 DNA: TGTGCCAGCAGTCCTGACAGTAATAATGAAAAACTGTTTTTT. This codes for CASSPDSNNEKLFF.

The chain couples TRBV9 to TRBJ2-2; maybe TRBD2 (6 bases). The germline V and J ends were trimmed by 0 bases and 5 bases, with 11 bases remaining between them. Germline CDR1 SGDLS, CDR2 YYNGEE. The CDR3 is made up of 15 amino acids. The CDR3 region is CASSVEEGRTGELFF. CDR3 sequence (DNA): TGTGCCAGCAGCGTAGAAGAGGGGAGGACCGGGGAGCTGTTTTTT.

The chain carries TRBV7-9 and TRBJ1-2; no definite D call. V lost 4 bases and J 8 bases, leaving 5 bases between the germline ends. In germline, CDR1 is SEHNR, CDR2 FQNEAQ (reference sequence). The CDR3 totals 10 residues. The CDR3, as DNA: TGTGCCAGCAGCTCGGGGGGCTACACCTTC. It encodes CASSSGGYTF.

V usage is TRBV7-3 and J usage is TRBJ2-2, with D possibly being TRBD1 (6 bases). The CDR3 runs to 14 residues. The V end lost 1 base, the J end lost 7 bases, and 10 bases lay between the germline ends. The germline CDR1 and CDR2 sequences are SGHTA and FQGTGA. This CDR3 reads CASSLMGAYGELFF. The CDR3 DNA reads as TGTGCCAGCAGCTTAATGGGGGCGTACGGGGAGCTGTTTTTT.

The V and J genes are TRBV6-5 and TRBJ1-1; D is possibly TRBD1 (5 bases). V lost 0 bases, J lost 8 bases, and 13 bases lay in between. Germline V lookup: CDR1 MNHEY, CDR2 SVGAGI. The CDR3 loop spans 14 amino acids. The CDR3 coding sequence is TGTGCCAGCAGTTACTCTATAGGGACCTCCGAAGCTTTCTTT. Residues: CASSYSIGTSEAFF.

The sample holds a few counts of this clone. The J gene is TRBJ2-2, the V gene TRBV7-9, with no clear D. The CDR3 has 15 amino acids. Deletions cut 4 bases from V and 4 bases from J, with 13 bases between. From germline, CDR1 is SEHNR and CDR2 FQNEAQ (reference sequence). The CDR3 sequence is CASSWMGSSTGELFF. The DNA for the CDR3 is TGTGCCAGCAGCTGGATGGGGTCGAGCACCGGGGAGCTGTTTTTT.